This record concerns one TCR beta chain sequence. The sample belongs to a study of tumor-infiltrating lymphocytes in localized non-small cell lung cancer. On the study more broadly: Several tumor histologies, both smoking statuses, and some post-neoadjuvant chemotherapy samples were included.

Germline assignment: CDR1 SEHNR and CDR2 FQNEAQ (reference sequence). Trimming stripped 2 bases from V and 6 bases from J, with 5 bases between. CDR3 length equals 12 residues. TCRdb keeps only in-frame clones here, not all; method: immunoSEQ multiplex PCR. The table shows about 14,000 clones, with 60% to 80% occurring only once. This TCR was sampled from a human donor with non-small cell lung cancer. The chain carries TRBV7-9 and TRBJ2-1; no reliable D call. Material: lung tumor tissue. This CDR3 reads CASSLFSNEQFF. The CDR3 DNA is TGTGCCAGCAGCTTATTTTCCAATGAGCAGTTCTTC.